Detailed here is one T cell receptor beta chain. Primers included in the PCR were 60 Vbeta and 13 Jbeta primers. Data came from immunoSEQ multiplex PCR; TCRdb stores just in-frame clones and leaves some out. The data show 130,000 or so clones, more than 80% seen once. The data are from a study of cytomegalovirus exposure and HLA in healthy donors. Trimming took 8 bases from V and 3 from J; bases not matched to a gene: 5. CDR1 LNHDA and CDR2 SQIVND come from the germline V gene (reference sequence). The CDR3 is made up of 14 amino acids. V gene TRBV19 combines with J gene TRBJ2-1; 9 bases are shared with TRBD2. Sequencing was carried out using PBMCs. The source of this sequence is a middle-aged man in good health and CMV-seronegative. The CDR3 spells CASGIAGVYNEQFF. CDR3 DNA: TGTGCCAGTGGAATAGCGGGGGTCTACAATGAGCAGTTCTTC.